Listed below are T cell receptor beta chains from one sample, sequenced in a study of cytotoxic CD8 clonotypes in ibrutinib-treated CLL. Sequencing was performed with immunoSEQ multiplex PCR; in TCRdb, only in-frame clones are kept and a portion is missing. The profile shows around 300,000 clones, 80% of them singletons. The sample was PBMCs, taken before ibrutinib treatment. Receptors originate from a human donor with chronic lymphocytic leukemia. CDR3s include the opening cysteine and the closing phenylalanine or tryptophan. D genes are given only for firm matches. Expanded clones get a size class; other rows say once, few or many, or leave the size out.

v_gene	j_gene	abundance	d_gene	CDR3nt	CDR3aa
TRBV5-1	TRBJ2-1	NA	NA	TGCGCCAGCAGCTTGGAGGTGGGATCTCGATTCTTC	CASSLEVGSRFF
TRBV7-8	TRBJ1-5	few	NA	TGTGCCAGCAGCTTCCAGACAGGCATTTCCTATAGCAATCAGCCCCAGCATTTT	CASSFQTGISYSNQPQHF
TRBV5-1	TRBJ2-7	NA	NA	TGCGCCAGCAGCCGGGACCCTACGGCCTACGAGCAGTACTTC	CASSRDPTAYEQYF
TRBV28	TRBJ1-5	NA	TRBD1	TGTGCCAGCAGTTCCCCGGGACAGGGGGCAAATTATAGCAATCAGCCCCAGCATTTT	CASSSPGQGANYSNQPQHF
TRBV5-1	TRBJ2-1	NA	NA	TGCGCCAGCAGCTCGAACGGCGGGGCCTACAATGAGCAGTTCTTC	CASSSNGGAYNEQFF
TRBV10-2	TRBJ2-1	NA	NA	TGCGCCAGCAGTGAGTCTAGCAATGAGCAGTTCTTC	CASSESSNEQFF
TRBV28	TRBJ1-5	few	NA	TGTGCCAGCAGTTGGACAGTTAATAGCAATCAGCCCCAGCATTTT	CASSWTVNSNQPQHF
TRBV19	TRBJ1-2	NA	NA	TGTGCCAGTAGTATGGCGGGGGCAAACGGCTACACCTTC	CASSMAGANGYTF
TRBV5-6	TRBJ2-5	NA	TRBD1	TGTGCCAGCAGTATGTTCGGACAGGGGGCAAGGGAGACCCAGTACTTC	CASSMFGQGARETQYF
TRBV6-5	TRBJ2-7	NA	NA	TGTGCCAGCAGTCTAGGGGGGGGGTACGAGCAGTACTTC	CASSLGGGYEQYF
TRBV5-5	TRBJ2-6	NA	NA	TGTGCCAGCAGCTTGGTGGCTGCAGCACTCTCTGGGGCCAACGTCCTGACTTTC	CASSLVAAALSGANVLTF
TRBV5-4	TRBJ2-2	NA	TRBD2	TGTGCCAGCAGCCCCGGGACTAGCGGGGTCACCGGGGAGCTGTTTTTT	CASSPGTSGVTGELFF
TRBV5-4	TRBJ2-3	NA	NA	TGTGCCAGCAGCCCGGACGGCACAGATACGCAGTATTTT	CASSPDGTDTQYF
TRBV19	TRBJ1-5	NA	TRBD1	TGTGCCAGTAGCCCGACAGGGGGCAATCAGCCCCAGCATTTT	CASSPTGGNQPQHF
TRBV6-1	TRBJ1-5	NA	NA	TGTGCCAGCAGACGCACAGTGAGTAGCAATCAGCCCCAGCATTTT	CASRRTVSSNQPQHF
TRBV30	TRBJ2-3	NA	NA	TGTGCCTGGAGTCCGGGTATCGCAGATACGCAGTATTTT	CAWSPGIADTQYF
TRBV29-1	TRBJ2-7	few	TRBD2	TGCAGCGTCAGCAAACTAGCGGGAGGGGGACACAGCTCCTACGAGCAGTACTTC	CSVSKLAGGGHSSYEQYF
TRBV9	TRBJ2-2	few	NA	TGTGCCAGCAGCGGCACCACAGGGCGAACCGGGGAGCTGTTTTTT	CASSGTTGRTGELFF
TRBV7-6	TRBJ1-3	many	NA	TGTGCCAGCAGCAGGGGACGGAACTCTGGAAACACCATATATTTT	CASSRGRNSGNTIYF
TRBV4-1	TRBJ1-1	once	NA	TGCGCCAGCAGCCAAGAGTCTAGGACAGTATGGGCTTTCTTT	CASSQESRTVWAFF
TRBV5-1	TRBJ2-7	once	NA	TGCGCCAGCAGCTTGGGTGGGGCATTGCCCGCCGAGCAGTACTTC	CASSLGGALPAEQYF
TRBV4-2	TRBJ2-7	NA	TRBD2	TGTGCCAGCAGCCCGCAAACCGGGACTAGCGCCTACGAGCAGTACTTC	CASSPQTGTSAYEQYF
TRBV5-6	TRBJ2-3	NA	NA	TGTGCCAGCAGCTTGTTGGGGCGAGGCACAGATACGCAGTATTTT	CASSLLGRGTDTQYF
TRBV2	TRBJ1-1	NA	NA	TGTGCCAGCAGTGATGGGGGCACCCAAAACACTGAAGCTTTCTTT	CASSDGGTQNTEAFF
TRBV19	TRBJ1-4	once	NA	TGTGCCAGTAGTATCCTCGATTTGCAGGAAAAACTGTTTTTT	CASSILDLQEKLFF
TRBV7-9	TRBJ2-7	NA	NA	TGTGCCAGCAGCTTGCCTAGCAGCTCCTACGAGCAGTACTTC	CASSLPSSSYEQYF
TRBV1	TRBJ2-2	NA	NA	TGCACCAGCAGCCACCATCATAGCGGTGCCTGCACCGGGGAGCTGTTTTTT	CTSSHHHSGACTGELFF
TRBV6-5	TRBJ2-7	NA	TRBD2	TGTGCCAGCAGCCCGACTAGCGGGAGCTACGAGCAGTACTTC	CASSPTSGSYEQYF
TRBV7-9	TRBJ2-7	NA	NA	TGTGCCAGCAGCCCGGGAGTACAGGGGAACGAGCAGTACTTC	CASSPGVQGNEQYF
TRBV21-1	TRBJ2-3	NA	NA	TGTGCCAGAGGTCAGGGTAACTTCCGCACAGATACGCAGTATTTT	CARGQGNFRTDTQYF
TRBV27	TRBJ2-2	once	TRBD2	TGTGCCAGCATCTCCCTAGGACTAGCGGGGACCGGGGAGCTGTTTTTT	CASISLGLAGTGELFF
TRBV11-2	TRBJ2-1	NA	NA	TGTGCCAGCAGCTTATGGCGTGGAGGCGATGAGCAGTTCTTC	CASSLWRGGDEQFF
TRBV4-3	TRBJ1-1	NA	NA	TGCGCCAGCAGCCAAGATCCCCCCCAGAGTCGAGACACTGAAGCTTTCTTT	CASSQDPPQSRDTEAFF
TRBV14	TRBJ2-7	NA	NA	TGTGCCAGCAGCCAAGTTCAGACCTACGAGCAGTACTTC	CASSQVQTYEQYF
TRBV5-8	TRBJ2-1	NA	TRBD2	TGTGCCAGCCCGGGGGGGGGCTACAATGAGCAGTTCTTC	CASPGGGYNEQFF
TRBV4-3	TRBJ2-6	NA	NA	TGCGCCAGCAGCCAAGATAAACTAGAGAGCTCTGGGGCCAACGTCCTGACTTTC	CASSQDKLESSGANVLTF
TRBV11-3	TRBJ2-5	once	NA	TGTGCCAGCAGCTTAGAAGGAGAGACCCAGTACTTC	CASSLEGETQYF
TRBV6-4	TRBJ1-2	NA	NA	TGTGCCAGCAGCCCAGTTGAAGGGCAGGTAACCACCTTC	CASSPVEGQVTTF
TRBV9	TRBJ2-2	NA	TRBD2	TGTGCCAGCAGCGTAGTGGGCATAAAGAGCGGGACCTCAGACACCGGGGAGCTGTTTTTT	CASSVVGIKSGTSDTGELFF
TRBV9	TRBJ2-7	few	TRBD1	TGTGCCAGCAGCGCCGGACAGGGGACCTACGAGCAGTACTTC	CASSAGQGTYEQYF
TRBV11-2	TRBJ2-5	NA	NA	TGTGCCAGCAGCCCCGGGGTCCAAAAAGAGACCCAGTACTTC	CASSPGVQKETQYF
TRBV9	TRBJ2-1	NA	TRBD2	TGTGCCAGCAGCGTAGCTTCGACTAGCGGGGCCTTATCCTACAATGAGCAGTTCTTC	CASSVASTSGALSYNEQFF
TRBV7-9	TRBJ2-4	NA	TRBD2	TGTGCCAGCAGCTGGGAGACTGGGACTAGCGGAAACATTCAGTACTTC	CASSWETGTSGNIQYF
TRBV5-6	TRBJ2-5	NA	NA	TGTGCCAGCAGCTCGGCGCTAGGTCAAGAGACCCAGTACTTC	CASSSALGQETQYF
TRBV5-6	TRBJ1-2	NA	TRBD1	TGTGCCAGCAGCTTGGAGAGCACGGGACAGGGGGTATCGCTCTATGGCTACACCTTC	CASSLESTGQGVSLYGYTF
TRBV27	TRBJ2-7	NA	TRBD2	TGTGCCAGCAGTTTTGGGGGGAGGGGCGAGCAGTACTTC	CASSFGGRGEQYF
TRBV4-2	TRBJ2-7	NA	NA	TGTGCCAGCAACCGGGACCTGGGTTACGAGCAGTACTTC	CASNRDLGYEQYF
TRBV27	TRBJ2-7	NA	TRBD2	TGTGCCAGCAAGGCTCAACTCGGACTAGCAGGAGAGCAGTACTTC	CASKAQLGLAGEQYF
TRBV4-1	TRBJ1-1	few	TRBD1	TGCGCCAGCAGCCAAATGACAGGGGGCATTGAAGCTTTCTTT	CASSQMTGGIEAFF
TRBV5-1	TRBJ2-7	NA	TRBD1	TGCGCCAGCAGATCGGGACAGAAATCCTACGAGCAGTACTTC	CASRSGQKSYEQYF
TRBV7-8	TRBJ2-7	few	NA	TGTGCCAGCAGCCTCTCCGACTCCTACGAGCAGTACTTC	CASSLSDSYEQYF
TRBV6-5	TRBJ2-3	NA	TRBD2	TGTGCCAGCAGTTCCGATAGCGGGAGTTTCACAGATACGCAGTATTTT	CASSSDSGSFTDTQYF
TRBV6-6	TRBJ2-1	NA	TRBD1	TGTGCCAGCACTGCCGGGACAGGGGGTTACAATGAGCAGTTCTTC	CASTAGTGGYNEQFF
TRBV4-3	TRBJ1-2	NA	NA	TGCGCCAGCAGCCAAGAAGCCAGGCTCTATGGCTACACCTTC	CASSQEARLYGYTF
TRBV2	TRBJ2-2	once	NA	TGTGCCAGCAGCTCTCAGGGTAGCGGGGAGCTGTTTTTT	CASSSQGSGELFF
TRBV21-1	TRBJ2-5	NA	NA	TGTGCCAGCAGCGCCCGACAGGGAAAGGAGACCCAGTACTTC	CASSARQGKETQYF
TRBV4-2	TRBJ1-4	NA	TRBD1	TGTGCCAGCAGCCAAGCAGGGGGACAGGGTATCGGTCTGTTGTTT	CASSQAGGQGIGLLF
TRBV9	TRBJ2-7	once	NA	TGTGCCAGCAGCGCCAGGACCGGACGATACGAGCAGTACTTC	CASSARTGRYEQYF
TRBV20-1	TRBJ2-1	NA	TRBD2	TGCAGTGCCAGTAGCGGGGCCCTCCAGTTCTTC	CSASSGALQFF
TRBV25-1	TRBJ1-2	NA	TRBD1	TGTGCCAGCAGTGAATCAGACAGGGGTGACTATGGCTACACCTTC	CASSESDRGDYGYTF